These T cell receptor beta chains were read from a single sample in a study of shared clonotypes between healthy human individuals. The assay was immunoSEQ multiplex PCR, and TCRdb's table has in-frame clones only and misses some. The table includes 450,000 to 500,000 clones, more than 65% detected once. Sample: PBMCs. These receptor sequences come from a woman aged 40 to 50 in good health. Some clones in this sample may be carry-over from other donors' samples. Each CDR3 is given with its conserved first and last residue. A D gene is named only where the DNA matches it firmly. Clone size is given for some rows only: seen once, a few or many times, or a class if the clone is expanded.

abundance | j_gene | v_gene | d_gene | CDR3aa | CDR3nt
medium-sized | TRBJ2-3 | TRBV19 | . | CASSIRVGSDRDTQYF | TGTGCCAGTAGTATAAGAGTTGGGTCAGACAGAGATACGCAGTATTTT
. | TRBJ1-6 | TRBV27 | . | CASSLLGSPLHF | TGTGCCAGCAGTTTACTGGGGTCACCCCTCCACTTT
. | TRBJ1-3 | TRBV7-2 | . | CASSLGPNSGNTIYF | TGTGCCAGCAGCTTAGGACCGAACTCTGGAAACACCATATATTTT
. | TRBJ2-5 | TRBV6-6 | . | CASHYAGEETQYF | TGTGCCAGCCATTATGCCGGGGAAGAGACCCAGTACTTC
. | TRBJ1-3 | TRBV5-4 | . | CASSMSIDSSSGNTIYF | TGTGCCAGCAGCATGAGCATTGACAGCAGCTCTGGAAACACCATATATTTT
. | TRBJ2-1 | TRBV9 | TRBD2 | CASSVAELAVNEQFF | TGTGCCAGCAGCGTAGCGGAGCTAGCGGTAAATGAGCAGTTCTTC
many | TRBJ2-1 | TRBV6-1 | TRBD2 | CASTPGLADNEQFF | TGTGCCAGCACCCCGGGACTAGCGGACAATGAGCAGTTCTTC
. | TRBJ2-1 | TRBV30 | . | CAWSKNEQFF | TGTGCCTGGAGTAAAAATGAGCAGTTCTTC
. | TRBJ2-7 | TRBV7-9 | TRBD2 | CASSLASGRAIEQYF | TGTGCCAGCAGCTTAGCTAGCGGGAGGGCTATCGAGCAGTACTTC
. | TRBJ1-4 | TRBV5-4 | TRBD1 | CASSLDNRGEELFF | TGTGCCAGCAGCTTAGACAACAGGGGTGAAGAACTGTTTTTT
. | TRBJ2-1 | TRBV19 | . | CASSIVPSRYEQFF | TGTGCCAGTAGTATAGTCCCTAGTCGGTATGAGCAGTTCTTC
. | TRBJ2-7 | TRBV9 | . | CASSAQGFDEQYF | TGTGCCAGCAGCGCACAGGGCTTTGACGAGCAGTACTTC
few | TRBJ2-2 | TRBV27 | TRBD1 | CASSSGTGRTGELFF | TGTGCCAGCAGTTCCGGGACAGGGCGGACCGGGGAGCTGTTTTTT
few | TRBJ1-1 | TRBV6-5 | . | CASSGAQGNTEAFF | TGTGCCAGCAGTGGAGCACAGGGGAACACTGAAGCTTTCTTT
. | TRBJ2-6 | TRBV5-5 | . | CASSNPSGANVLTF | TGTGCCAGCAGCAATCCCTCTGGGGCCAACGTCCTGACTTTC
. | TRBJ1-3 | TRBV30 | . | CAWHILSGNTIYF | TGTGCCTGGCACATATTATCTGGAAACACAATATATTTT
once | TRBJ2-7 | TRBV28 | . | CASSLSGRYYEQYF | TGTGCCAGCAGTTTGTCGGGACGGTACTACGAGCAGTACTTC
. | TRBJ1-2 | TRBV23-1 | TRBD1 | CASSPGTARFGFYGYTF | TGCGCCAGCAGTCCCGGGACAGCGAGATTTGGGTTCTATGGCTACACCTTC
. | TRBJ2-7 | TRBV7-2 | TRBD2 | CASRDSGIYEQYF | TGTGCCAGCAGAGATAGCGGGATATACGAGCAGTACTTC
. | TRBJ1-2 | TRBV7-9 | TRBD1 | CASSLQGVSGYTF | TGTGCCAGCAGCTTACAGGGGGTATCTGGCTACACCTTC
. | TRBJ1-5 | TRBV19 | . | CASSVGNYQPQHF | TGTGCCAGTAGCGTCGGGAATTATCAGCCCCAGCATTTT
. | TRBJ2-3 | TRBV5-6 | . | CASSSGHGPDTQYF | TGTGCCAGCAGCTCCGGCCACGGGCCAGATACGCAGTATTTT
. | TRBJ2-5 | TRBV5-4 | . | CASSLDRATQYF | TGTGCCAGCAGTTTGGACCGGGCGACCCAGTACTTC
. | TRBJ2-7 | TRBV15 | . | CATRWGPSYEQYF | TGTGCCACCAGGTGGGGACCATCCTACGAGCAGTACTTC
. | TRBJ1-5 | TRBV6-1 | TRBD1 | CASSFRGDQPQHF | TGTGCCAGCAGTTTCAGGGGGGATCAGCCCCAGCATTTT
. | TRBJ2-7 | TRBV19 | TRBD2 | CASSIPRTSGSSYEQYF | TGTGCCAGTAGTATCCCCAGGACTAGCGGGAGTTCCTACGAGCAGTACTTC
few | TRBJ1-2 | TRBV28 | . | CASQIGGRLNYGYTF | TGTGCCAGCCAGATAGGAGGGCGACTTAACTATGGCTACACCTTC
few | TRBJ1-2 | TRBV2 | . | CATSPDSNYGYTF | TGTGCCACCAGCCCCGATTCTAACTATGGCTACACCTTC
. | TRBJ1-5 | TRBV4-1 | . | CASSQEVTPSNQPQHF | TGCGCCAGCAGCCAAGAAGTCACACCTAGCAATCAGCCCCAGCATTTT
. | TRBJ2-7 | TRBV18 | . | CASSPPVHSYEQYF | TGTGCCAGCTCACCACCAGTTCATTCCTACGAGCAGTACTTC
. | TRBJ2-5 | TRBV19 | TRBD2 | CASSRTSFNQETQYF | TGTGCCAGTAGCAGGACTAGTTTTAACCAAGAGACCCAGTACTTC
few | TRBJ2-7 | TRBV11-1 | . | CASSGMISYEQYF | TGTGCCAGCAGCGGGATGATCTCCTACGAGCAGTACTTC
few | TRBJ2-7 | TRBV28 | TRBD1 | CASSARQGRSYEQYF | TGTGCCAGCAGTGCCCGACAGGGGCGCTCCTACGAGCAGTACTTC
. | TRBJ2-1 | TRBV9 | TRBD2 | CASSPSGRAGNEQFF | TGTGCCAGCAGCCCTAGCGGGAGGGCCGGTAATGAGCAGTTCTTC
few | TRBJ2-6 | TRBV15 | . | CATSRDRRAYGANVLTF | TGTGCCACCAGCAGAGATCGGCGGGCTTATGGGGCCAACGTCCTGACTTTC
. | TRBJ1-1 | TRBV6-1 | TRBD1 | CASRDRGNTEAFF | TGTGCCAGCAGAGACAGGGGGAACACTGAAGCTTTCTTT
. | TRBJ2-1 | TRBV7-6 | TRBD2 | CASSLALRTSSNEQFF | TGTGCCAGCAGCTTAGCGTTGAGGACTAGCTCCAATGAGCAGTTCTTC
. | TRBJ2-7 | TRBV18 | TRBD1 | CASSSLGQGVSYEQYF | TGTGCCAGCTCATCTCTGGGACAGGGGGTTTCCTACGAGCAGTACTTC
. | TRBJ2-2 | TRBV5-4 | TRBD2 | CASSDGLAGDILTGELFF | TGTGCCAGCAGCGACGGACTAGCGGGAGACATTTTGACCGGGGAGCTGTTTTTT
few | TRBJ1-5 | TRBV27 | . | CASSPTGRQPQHF | TGTGCCAGCAGTCCCACAGGGCGCCAGCCCCAGCATTTT
. | TRBJ1-2 | TRBV28 | TRBD1 | CASSARDRIYGYTF | TGTGCCAGCAGTGCCCGGGACAGGATCTATGGCTACACCTTC
. | TRBJ2-2 | TRBV27 | TRBD2 | CASRTSGRVGELFF | TGTGCCAGCCGCACTAGCGGGCGGGTCGGGGAGCTGTTTTTT
. | TRBJ1-1 | TRBV2 | . | CASSQDQGLRYTEAFF | TGTGCCAGCAGTCAAGACCAGGGCCTGCGGTACACTGAAGCTTTCTTT
few | TRBJ1-5 | TRBV7-6 | . | CAVNPHPGHPMYSNQPQHF | TGTGCCGTAAACCCCCATCCGGGACACCCTATGTATAGCAATCAGCCCCAGCATTTT
. | TRBJ2-7 | TRBV29-1 | . | CSVIGTLGSYEQYF | TGCAGCGTTATTGGGACTCTAGGTAGCTACGAGCAGTACTTC
. | TRBJ1-2 | TRBV9 | . | CASTPGEKYGYTF | TGTGCCAGCACACCAGGGGAGAAATATGGCTACACCTTC